The rows below give T cell receptor beta chains drawn from one sample of a study of radiation and T cells in renal cell carcinoma. Clones were read by immunoSEQ multiplex PCR, and TCRdb kept only the in-frame ones, dropping some. The table records 55,000 to 65,000 clones, approximately 84% of them present only once. Here the sequenced sample was blood, taken from a patient whose treatment included radiotherapy and nephrectomy. These receptor sequences come from a man in his 60s with renal cell carcinoma. Both conserved end residues are part of each CDR3. Each record gives: D gene, J gene, V gene, clone size, CDR3 DNA, CDR3 protein. A D gene is named only where the DNA matches it firmly. The size of a clone is reported for some rows only, either as once, few or many, or as a class for expanded clones.

NA | TRBJ1-1 | TRBV7-8 | NA | TGTGCCAGCAGCCCCGGATGGTCTGAAGCTTTCTTT | CASSPGWSEAFF
NA | TRBJ2-5 | TRBV29-1 | NA | TGCAGCGTTGGACTAGTAGGAGAGACCCAGTACTTC | CSVGLVGETQYF
NA | TRBJ2-3 | TRBV11-3 | NA | TGTGCCAGCAGCTTAGGCCCTAGCGGCACAGATACGCAGTATTTT | CASSLGPSGTDTQYF
TRBD2 | TRBJ2-1 | TRBV12-5 | NA | TGTGCTAGTGGTTCCGAGCGGGGATCCTACAATGAGCAGTTCTTC | CASGSERGSYNEQFF
NA | TRBJ1-6 | TRBV19 | NA | TGTGCCAGTAGTTCGAGAGGGGGCTCCTATAATTCACCCCTCCACTTT | CASSSRGGSYNSPLHF
NA | TRBJ1-2 | TRBV7-2 | NA | TGTGCCAGCAGCTTAGGGGGCTCTAACTATGGCTACACCTTC | CASSLGGSNYGYTF
TRBD2 | TRBJ2-1 | TRBV11-3 | many | TGTGCCAGCAGCTTAGCCCTAAGCGGGAGGGCCTACAATGAGCAGTTCTTC | CASSLALSGRAYNEQFF
TRBD2 | TRBJ2-1 | TRBV18 | NA | TGTGCCAGCTCACCCTTAGCGGGGGCCTACAATGAGCAGTTCTTC | CASSPLAGAYNEQFF
TRBD1 | TRBJ2-6 | TRBV11-1 | NA | TGTGCCAGCAGACGGGACAGGGGCTCTGGGGCCAACGTCCTGACTTTC | CASRRDRGSGANVLTF
NA | TRBJ1-1 | TRBV9 | NA | TGTGCCAGCAGCGTAGTTGGGGGGCTTTACACTGAAGCTTTCTTT | CASSVVGGLYTEAFF
NA | TRBJ2-1 | TRBV18 | once | TGTGCCAGCTCACCACCCCGGGGAGGCTCCTACAATGAGCAGTTCTTC | CASSPPRGGSYNEQFF
NA | TRBJ2-1 | TRBV7-9 | NA | TGTGCCAGCAGCTTGAGCACCGGCGATGAGCAGTTCTTC | CASSLSTGDEQFF
NA | TRBJ1-2 | TRBV19 | NA | TGTGCCAGTAGTATAAACCAGTGGGTCGCTAACTATGGCTACACCTTC | CASSINQWVANYGYTF
NA | TRBJ1-1 | TRBV19 | many | TGTGCCAGTAGTAGCCGGGGGGGCACTGAAGCTTTCTTT | CASSSRGGTEAFF
NA | TRBJ2-3 | TRBV15 | NA | TGTGCCACCAGCAGAGATCGGGGGCCCCTCACAGATACGCAGTATTTT | CATSRDRGPLTDTQYF
NA | TRBJ2-4 | TRBV7-2 | NA | TGTGCCAGCAGCCCCCAGCGGATTGCCAAAAACATTCAGTACTTC | CASSPQRIAKNIQYF
TRBD2 | TRBJ2-5 | TRBV30 | NA | TGTGCCTGGAGTTATAGCGGGGGTTTCCGGGAGACCCAGTACTTC | CAWSYSGGFRETQYF
TRBD1 | TRBJ1-3 | TRBV9 | once | TGTGCCAGCAGCGGGCAGGGGGTTAACTCTGGAAACACCATATATTTT | CASSGQGVNSGNTIYF
NA | TRBJ2-5 | TRBV10-3 | NA | TGTGCCATCAGTGAACAAGAGACCCAGTACTTC | CAISEQETQYF
TRBD1 | TRBJ2-7 | TRBV4-2 | NA | TGTGCCAGCAGCCAAGAGGGGACAGGGGTCAACGAGCAGTACTTC | CASSQEGTGVNEQYF
TRBD2 | TRBJ2-5 | TRBV9 | once | TGTGCCAGCAGCGCTAGCGGGGGGGCCAGAGAGACCCAGTACTTC | CASSASGGARETQYF
TRBD2 | TRBJ2-1 | TRBV9 | few | TGTGCCAGCAGTGTTAGCGGGGGTTCCTACAATGAGCAGTTCTTC | CASSVSGGSYNEQFF
NA | TRBJ1-2 | TRBV29-1 | NA | TGCAGCGTTGAAAGGGAGGCAGCCCGTAACTATGGCTACACCTTC | CSVEREAARNYGYTF
TRBD1 | TRBJ2-7 | TRBV25-1 | NA | TGTGCCAGCAGACCTACCGGACAGGTCTACGAGCAGTACTTC | CASRPTGQVYEQYF
NA | TRBJ2-5 | TRBV4-2 | NA | TGTGCCAGCAGCAAAAGTCCGGGGCGAGAGACCCAGTACTTC | CASSKSPGRETQYF
TRBD1 | TRBJ1-4 | TRBV14 | NA | TGTGCCAGCAGCCAAGAAATAGGGGGACAGGGCGAAAAACTGTTTTTT | CASSQEIGGQGEKLFF
NA | TRBJ1-1 | TRBV10-1 | few | TGCGCCAGCAGTGAGGGTAACACTGAAGCTTTCTTT | CASSEGNTEAFF
NA | TRBJ1-4 | TRBV27 | NA | TGTGCCAGCAGTTTATATCGGTTGGAGGGCCCACAAAAACTGTTTTTT | CASSLYRLEGPQKLFF
NA | TRBJ2-2 | TRBV6-1 | NA | TGTGCCAGCAGTGTAGGAACAGCCGGGGAGCTGTTTTTT | CASSVGTAGELFF
NA | TRBJ1-1 | TRBV12-5 | NA | TGTGCTAGTGGTTCTATACAGGACCCTAACACTGAAGCTTTCTTT | CASGSIQDPNTEAFF
NA | TRBJ1-3 | TRBV30 | many | TGTGCCTGGACAAACGTAATGCCCGGCCAGATATATTTT | CAWTNVMPGQIYF
TRBD1 | TRBJ2-3 | TRBV7-3 | NA | TGTGCCAGCAGCTGGACAGGGAGCACAGATACGCAGTATTTT | CASSWTGSTDTQYF
NA | TRBJ2-1 | TRBV7-9 | NA | TGTGCCAGCAGCTTTGGCGGCTTAGGTGAGCAGTTCTTC | CASSFGGLGEQFF
NA | TRBJ1-4 | TRBV2 | NA | TGTGCCAGCAGTGAGACGGGCCTACTAGTGGAAAAACTGTTTTTT | CASSETGLLVEKLFF
NA | TRBJ1-2 | TRBV14 | NA | TGTGCCAGCAGCCCTGCGGGAGTTCGAGGGGGCTACACCTTC | CASSPAGVRGGYTF
NA | TRBJ1-1 | TRBV30 | few | TGTGCCTGGAGATATCCGAACACTGAAGCTTTCTTT | CAWRYPNTEAFF
NA | TRBJ1-2 | TRBV4-1 | NA | TGCGCCAGCAGCCGAGATAGTATGGGTAGGGGTAACTATGGCTACACCTTC | CASSRDSMGRGNYGYTF
NA | TRBJ1-1 | TRBV7-2 | NA | TGTGCCAGCAGCTTGTTACGGCCACGGAACACTGAAGCTTTCTTT | CASSLLRPRNTEAFF
NA | TRBJ1-2 | TRBV14 | once | TGTGCCAGCAGCCAAGACATACTAGCTAACTATGGCTACACCTTC | CASSQDILANYGYTF
NA | TRBJ1-4 | TRBV20-1 | NA | TGCAGTGCCAGTGGTGAAAAACTGTTTTTT | CSASGEKLFF
NA | TRBJ2-7 | TRBV7-2 | NA | TGTGCCAGCAGCTTAAGGGGCGGGGGCAGGGGATCCTACGAGCAGTACTTC | CASSLRGGGRGSYEQYF
TRBD1 | TRBJ1-2 | TRBV6-1 | NA | TGTGCCAGCAGTGCCGACAGGGGGCAACGTGGTGGCTACACCTTC | CASSADRGQRGGYTF
NA | TRBJ1-1 | TRBV10-3 | NA | TGTGCCATCAGCCCCTCTGGGGCTAGGACTGAAGCTTTCTTT | CAISPSGARTEAFF
NA | TRBJ2-3 | TRBV10-3 | NA | TGTGCCATCAGCCGACAGGACACAGATACGCAGTATTTT | CAISRQDTDTQYF
TRBD2 | TRBJ2-6 | TRBV7-2 | NA | TGTGCCAGCAGCCCCAACCCCCGCGGGAGTTCCGGGGCCAACGTCCTGACTTTC | CASSPNPRGSSGANVLTF